These T cell receptor beta chains were read from a single sample in a study of blood T cell repertoires in COVID-19. Data came from immunoSEQ multiplex PCR; TCRdb stores just in-frame clones and leaves some out. The sample records 400,000 to 450,000 clones, about 87% being singletons. The sample comprised peripheral blood. The receptors here all came from a woman aged 50 to 60 with COVID-19, enrolled during active disease. The CDR3 runs from the conserved cysteine through the conserved F or W. A D gene is named only where the DNA matches it firmly. Size is omitted from some rows. Given values are once, few, many or a class for expanded clones.

v_call	j_call	d_call	clone_size	cdr3_aa	cdr3_nt
TRBV7-2	TRBJ1-5	TRBD1	NA	CASSSQQGLGNQPQHF	TGTGCCAGCAGCTCCCAACAGGGGCTGGGCAATCAGCCCCAGCATTTT
TRBV2	TRBJ1-3	TRBD1	once	CASSNHRGPANTIYF	TGTGCCAGCAGTAACCACAGGGGGCCGGCGAACACCATATATTTT
TRBV11-2	TRBJ2-7	TRBD2	NA	CASSPGGNLHF	TGTGCCAGCAGCCCCGGGGGGAATCTCCACTTC
TRBV3-1/TRBV3-2	TRBJ1-3	NA	NA	CASTRGIFSGNTIYF	TGTGCCAGCACTCGGGGGATATTCTCTGGAAACACCATATATTTT
TRBV19	TRBJ2-1	TRBD2	NA	CASRTSGGRQFF	TGTGCCAGTAGGACCAGCGGGGGGAGGCAGTTCTTC
TRBV24-1	TRBJ1-2	TRBD1	NA	CATSETGTGGGGYTF	TGTGCCACCAGTGAGACCGGGACAGGGGGTGGAGGCTACACCTTC
TRBV5-1	TRBJ1-1	TRBD1	NA	CASSFRQGDGTEAFF	TGCGCCAGCAGCTTTCGACAGGGGGATGGCACTGAAGCTTTCTTT
TRBV7-2	TRBJ1-1	TRBD1	NA	CASSLGQGAGTEAFF	TGTGCCAGCAGCTTGGGACAGGGGGCCGGGACTGAAGCTTTCTTT
TRBV5-1	TRBJ2-7	TRBD1	NA	CASSFRTGGEQYF	TGCGCCAGCAGCTTCAGGACAGGCGGCGAGCAGTACTTC
TRBV6-5	TRBJ2-7	NA	NA	CASSYRGEQYF	TGTGCCAGCAGTTATCGGGGCGAGCAGTACTTC
TRBV6-1	TRBJ2-7	NA	NA	CASSEALPGIEEAYEQYF	TGTGCCAGCAGTGAAGCGCTTCCGGGAATTGAAGAGGCCTACGAGCAGTACTTC
TRBV19	TRBJ2-3	TRBD2	NA	CARQHLAGGDTQYF	TGTGCCAGACAGCATTTAGCGGGGGGAGATACGCAGTATTTT
TRBV30	TRBJ1-1	NA	NA	CAWRPTANTEAFF	TGTGCCTGGAGGCCGACAGCGAACACTGAAGCTTTCTTT
TRBV6-5	TRBJ1-6	NA	NA	CASSEGAPHSPLHF	TGTGCCAGCAGCGAGGGAGCTCCGCATTCACCCCTCCACTTT
TRBV7-9	TRBJ2-1	NA	few	CASSFLSGNEQFF	TGTGCCAGCAGCTTTTTGTCAGGGAATGAGCAGTTCTTC
TRBV29-1	TRBJ2-5	TRBD2	NA	CSVAVGGPQETQYF	TGCAGCGTTGCAGTGGGAGGGCCCCAAGAGACCCAGTACTTC
TRBV11-2	TRBJ1-2	TRBD1	NA	CASSGEGTGAGYTF	TGTGCCAGCAGCGGTGAGGGGACAGGGGCTGGCTACACCTTC
TRBV18	TRBJ1-1	NA	once	CASSHGMGRANTEAFF	TGTGCCAGCTCACACGGTATGGGCAGAGCGAACACTGAAGCTTTCTTT
TRBV9	TRBJ2-1	NA	NA	CASSVGGSGLGEQFF	TGTGCCAGCAGCGTAGGAGGTAGTGGACTGGGTGAGCAGTTCTTC
TRBV2	TRBJ1-5	TRBD1	NA	CASSPDRGNQPQHF	TGTGCCAGCAGTCCGGACAGGGGAAATCAGCCCCAGCATTTT
TRBV30	TRBJ1-6	NA	NA	CAWSDRSSYNSPLHF	TGTGCCTGGAGTGACAGGAGCTCCTATAATTCACCCCTCCACTTT
TRBV19	TRBJ2-5	TRBD2	NA	CASSMGLAWETQYF	TGTGCCAGTAGTATGGGACTAGCTTGGGAGACCCAGTACTTC
TRBV21-1	TRBJ2-5	NA	NA	CASNGTQYF	TGTGCCAGCAACGGGACCCAGTACTTC
TRBV7-6	TRBJ1-4	TRBD1	NA	CASSFYRGTTNEKLFF	TGTGCCAGCAGCTTCTACAGGGGGACAACTAATGAAAAACTGTTTTTT
TRBV28	TRBJ2-3	TRBD2	NA	CASSPQRGGDTQYF	TGTGCCAGCAGTCCCCAGCGGGGTGGAGATACGCAGTATTTT
TRBV6-6	TRBJ2-1	NA	NA	CASSSYTTAYNEQFF	TGTGCCAGCAGTTCCTATACGACAGCCTACAATGAGCAGTTCTTC
TRBV5-1	TRBJ1-2	NA	NA	CASSLEPYYGYTF	TGCGCCAGCAGCTTGGAGCCATACTATGGCTACACCTTC
TRBV9	TRBJ1-1	NA	NA	CASSLSPSTEAFF	TGTGCCAGCAGCTTAAGCCCGAGCACTGAAGCTTTCTTT
TRBV6-5	TRBJ2-2	TRBD1	once	CASSHRTGKTGELFF	TGTGCCAGCAGTCATCGGACAGGGAAGACCGGGGAGCTGTTTTTT
TRBV5-5	TRBJ1-4	NA	NA	CASSFISGDEKLFF	TGTGCCAGCAGCTTCATCTCGGGGGATGAAAAACTGTTTTTT
TRBV27	TRBJ2-5	TRBD2	NA	CASSPGLAFRETQYF	TGTGCCAGCAGTCCGGGACTAGCCTTTAGGGAGACCCAGTACTTC